This T cell receptor (beta chain) emerged from a study of Tregs in tolerant kidney transplant recipients. Study outcomes and limitations: The most relevant donor-specific Treg TCRbeta repertoire apparently came from expansion with activated donor B cells. Findings come from small patient numbers and require larger validation.

Recipients received nonmyeloablative bone marrow transplants from related graft donors, with transient mixed chimerism. V lost 9 bases, J lost 6 bases, and 18 bases lay in between. Germline V gene sequence: CDR1 LNHDA, CDR2 SQIVND (reference sequence). The CDR3 consists of 14 residues. This clone was seen a single time. Antigen specificity is unknown. Clones were sequenced by immunoSEQ multiplex PCR, and TCRdb holds only the in-frame ones, with some missing. Of approximately 82,000 clones listed, 93% were seen once; the top ten hold around 1.6%. The V and J genes are TRBV19 and TRBJ1-5; TRBD1 might be the D (5 bases). The sample consisted of CD4+ T cells from blood (PBMCs), taken 12 months after the transplant. The receptor was isolated from a human patient who received a combined kidney and bone marrow transplant. Some of these T cells may belong to the graft donor. CDR3 in amino acids: CASTHAGGGQPQHF. The CDR3 coding sequence is TGTGCCAGCACCCACGCGGGGGGAGGTCAGCCCCAGCATTTT.